What follows describes a single T cell receptor beta chain. Its antigen remains unidentified. These data originate in a study of cytomegalovirus exposure and HLA in healthy donors. This CDR3 has 16 amino acids. Trimming took 3 bases from V and 5 from J, leaving 17 bases between them. Germline-derived CDR1 and CDR2 are SGHVS and FQNEAQ. Amplification used 60 Vbeta primers and 13 Jbeta primers. Sequenced by immunoSEQ multiplex PCR; TCRdb stores in-frame clones only, minus some. This table holds nearly 100,000 clones, 60% to 80% found once. Study-level findings and limits: Sequencing likely generated an artifact that appeared as a cluster of highly shared sequence variants. CMV serostatus alone was available as immune exposure information. Later analysis reportedly placed an Asian-associated ancestry cluster below the approximately 650-donor mean in N-insertions.

This chain uses TRBV7-8 with TRBJ2-1; weak D call: TRBD1 (5 bases). Specimen: PBMCs. This sequence was found in a woman aged 55-75 years in good health and CMV-seropositive. The CDR3 nucleotides read TGTGCCAGCAGCTTTTGTGTTACCAGGGTGAACAATGAGCAGTTCTTC. It yields the protein CASSFCVTRVNNEQFF.